This T cell receptor beta chain was recorded in a study of response to subunit inactivated influenza vaccine. The CDR3 has 15 residues. Germline-derived CDR1 and CDR2 are MNHEY and SVGEGT. Trimming removed 4 bases at V and 3 bases at J, with 15 bases between. TCRdb redid the calling of the RT-PCR reads with MiXCR, one entry per CDR3 protein. The sample carries 550,000 to 650,000 distinct CDR3 sequences, approximately 10% recorded once. This clonotype was picked up a small number of times. Its specificity is not known. Study conclusions and caveats: The study's authors posited that every seasonal influenza vaccination enlists few new T cells.

The source was PBMCs from blood, collected on the day of vaccination. The chain uses TRBV6-2 or TRBV6-3 and TRBJ2-5, with D possibly being TRBD1 (5 bases). This receptor was identified in a man aged 45-65 years who received an inactivated influenza vaccine. In DNA, the CDR3 is TGTGCCAGCAGTTCTTGGGGCGCGTTGGAAGAGACCCAGTACTTC. Protein product: CASSSWGALEETQYF.